A single T cell receptor (beta chain) is shown here with its context. Sequencing was performed with immunoSEQ multiplex PCR; in TCRdb, only in-frame clones are kept and a portion is missing. This table holds over 200,000 clones, around 90% found once. The data are from a study of cytomegalovirus exposure and HLA in healthy donors. The V gene end was trimmed by 2 bases and the J gene end by 0 bases; junction bases not matched to a gene: 17. Germline V gene data show CDR1 as MRHNA and CDR2 as SNTAGT. The CDR3 is made up of 21 amino acids. The origin of this receptor is a woman aged 18-30 years in good health and CMV-seronegative. The sample taken for sequencing was PBMCs. The chain employs TRBV6-4 and TRBJ2-1; 9 nucleotides match TRBD2. The CDR3 DNA is TGTGCCAGCAGTGACGCCGACGGAGCGGGAGGACATACGAGCTCCTACAATGAGCAGTTCTTC. Protein: CASSDADGAGGHTSSYNEQFF.